The 30 T cell receptor beta chains listed next were all sequenced from one sample in a study of shared T cell receptors in the human thymus. Sequencing used immunoSEQ multiplex PCR; TCRdb keeps in-frame clones, though not all of them. The table shows 600,000 to 900,000 clones, with over 75% occurring only once. These same data were also listed under a study on human thymus T cells.

The sample taken for sequencing was thymocytes. The receptors were sampled from a girl in the first two years of life with a congenital heart defect.

The V and J genes are TRBV5-1 and TRBJ2-7; a weak D match, TRBD1 (5 bases). Germline assignment: CDR1 SGHRS and CDR2 YFSETQ. The length of the CDR3 is 16 residues. V was trimmed by 0 bases and J by 3 bases, leaving 16 bases between them. CDR3: CASSLVGQGRNYEQYF. DNA of the CDR3: TGCGCCAGCAGCTTGGTGGGGCAAGGCCGGAACTACGAGCAGTACTTC. Combining the CDR3 with reference TRBV5-1 and TRBJ2-7 gives the whole variable domain KAGVTQTPRYLIKTRGQQVTLSCSPISGHRSVSWYQQTPGQGLQFLFEYFSETQRNKGNFPGRFSGRQFSNSRSEMNVSTLELGDSALYLCASSLVGQGRNYEQYFGPGTRLTVT.

The chain recombines TRBV5-6 with TRBJ2-3; 9 bases align to TRBD2. CDR1 is SGHDT, CDR2 YYEEEE, per germline. This CDR3 has 14 amino acids. The ends lost 5 bases at V and 4 bases at J; junction bases unmatched: 5. The CDR3 reads CASSMRTSADTQYF. DNA for the CDR3: TGTGCCAGCAGTATGCGGACTAGCGCAGATACGCAGTATTTT.

The chain carries TRBV18 and TRBJ1-1; a weak D match, TRBD1 (5 bases). Germline CDR1 is KGHSH and CDR2 is LQKENI. V gave up 4 bases and J gave up 6 bases, with 27 bases separating them. The CDR3 has 18 amino acids. CDR3 residues: CASSQIQPTVHPGAEAFF. The DNA for the CDR3 is TGTGCCAGCTCACAAATACAACCGACAGTCCACCCTGGGGCTGAAGCTTTCTTT.

The chain is built from TRBV5-1 and TRBJ1-2; 10 bases align to TRBD1. The CDR3 contains 15 residues. CDR1 and CDR2 from the germline V gene are SGHRS and YFSETQ. Unmatched junction bases numbered 5, after V lost 3 bases and J lost 3 bases. CDR3 bases: TGCGCCAGCAGCTCTGGGACAGGGGACGACTATGGCTACACCTTC. Amino acids: CASSSGTGDDYGYTF. Looking up the rest from reference TRBV5-1 and TRBJ1-2 gives the full variable domain: KAGVTQTPRYLIKTRGQQVTLSCSPISGHRSVSWYQQTPGQGLQFLFEYFSETQRNKGNFPGRFSGRQFSNSRSEMNVSTLELGDSALYLCASSSGTGDDYGYTFGSGTRLTVV.

The rearrangement uses TRBV5-8 and TRBJ2-5; 12 nucleotides align to TRBD1. Per the germline V gene, CDR1 is SGHTS and CDR2 is YDEGEE. CDR3 length: 15 amino acids. V was clipped by 4 bases and J by 5 bases; unmatched bases: 6. The CDR3 here is CASSPGTGGAETQYF. In DNA, the CDR3 is TGTGCCAGCAGCCCCGGGACAGGGGGCGCGGAGACCCAGTACTTC.

This clone was seen only a few times. The chain links TRBV29-1 to TRBJ2-5, with D possibly matching TRBD1 (6 bases). The ends were cut back, 2 bases at V and 1 base at J, with 17 bases in the middle. This CDR3 is 16 amino acids long. Per the germline V gene, CDR1 is SQVTM and CDR2 is ANQGSEA. The chain's CDR3 is CSVETPGTPSQETQYF. CDR3 coding DNA: TGCAGCGTTGAAACCCCCGGGACACCTAGCCAAGAGACCCAGTACTTC.

The chain recombines TRBV5-6 with TRBJ1-2; the match to TRBD1 covers 9 bases. Germline V CDR1 and CDR2: SGHDT, YYEEEE. The CDR3 runs to 15 residues. V lost 4 bases and J lost 6; bases outside the gene matches: 10. The CDR3 region is CASSPIRTGEDGYTF. In DNA, the CDR3 is TGTGCCAGCAGCCCTATACGGACAGGGGAGGATGGCTACACCTTC.

The genes are TRBV2 and TRBJ1-2; D unclear. The CDR3 has 19 residues. Germline V gene sequence: CDR1 SNHLY, CDR2 FYNNEI. The V and J ends lost 7 bases and 0 bases respectively, with 27 bases between them. The CDR3 protein is CASIAANTANPPTNYGYTF. CDR3 sequence (DNA): TGTGCCAGCATAGCCGCTAACACGGCTAACCCGCCAACTAACTATGGCTACACCTTC.

About this clone: Sequence at one end of the junction differs from germline and may be a read error. The rearrangement uses TRBV7-7 and TRBJ2-2, with 10 bases fitting TRBD2. This CDR3 has 18 residues. Germline V gene data show CDR1 as SSHAT and CDR2 as FNYEAQ (reference sequence). CDR3 region: CASSLELAGIKGTGELFF. The CDR3 nucleotides are TGTGCTAGCAGCTTAGAACTAGCGGGGATCAAGGGAACCGGGGAGCTGTTTTTT.

The chain uses TRBV25-1 and TRBJ2-1; D possibly corresponds to TRBD1 (6 bases). This CDR3 has 14 residues. Germline V gives CDR1 MGHDK, CDR2 SYGVNS. V lost 3 bases and J 6 bases, leaving 12 bases between the germline ends. This CDR3 is CASSDQQGGNEQFF. The CDR3 DNA sequence: TGTGCCAGCAGTGACCAACAGGGCGGCAATGAGCAGTTCTTC.

This clone was seen a few times. This chain connects TRBV6-5 to TRBJ1-4, with D possibly being TRBD1 (5 bases). V dropped 5 bases and J dropped 4 bases, with 11 bases sitting between them. The CDR3 covers 14 residues. Germline CDR1 MNHEY, CDR2 SVGAGI. For the CDR3, the DNA is TGTGCCAGCAGTAGACAGAGACATAATGAAAAACTGTTTTTT. The encoded protein is CASSRQRHNEKLFF.

The chain combines TRBV20-1 with TRBJ1-6, with D unclear. Germline V lookup: CDR1 DFQATT, CDR2 SNEGSKA (reference sequence). The CDR3 has 9 residues. V was trimmed by 6 bases and J by 10 bases, leaving 4 bases between them. The CDR3 DNA follows: TGCAGTGCCGGGTCACCCCTCCACTTT. It translates to CSAGSPLHF.

This chain links TRBV5-1 with TRBJ1-1; 7 bases are a match to TRBD1. Germline lookup yields CDR1 SGHRS and CDR2 YFSETQ. V lost 4 bases and J lost 6; bases outside the gene matches: 6. CDR3 size: 13 residues. The CDR3: CASSLRGWPEAFF. CDR3 nucleotides: TGCGCCAGCAGCCTCAGGGGGTGGCCTGAAGCTTTCTTT.

This rearrangement joins TRBV6-1 to TRBJ2-2; 9 positions match TRBD2. From germline, CDR1 is MNHNS and CDR2 SASEGT. Trimming at V came to 6 bases and at J to 1 base, leaving 3 bases not matched to a gene. This CDR3 region has 15 residues. CDR3 protein: CASRPSGENTGELFF. Here the CDR3 DNA reads TGTGCCAGCAGACCTAGCGGGGAGAACACCGGGGAGCTGTTTTTT.

The rearrangement uses TRBV6-6 and TRBJ1-4; D might be TRBD1 (6 bases). CDR1 and CDR2 (germline): MNHNY, SVGAGI (reference sequence). This CDR3 region has 15 residues. V was cut by 4 bases and J by 3 bases, with 12 bases left in between. The CDR3 DNA follows: TGTGCCAGCAGTTCCGTCAGGGGTGCTAATGAAAAACTGTTTTTT. It specifies CASSSVRGANEKLFF.

The V call is TRBV28, the J call TRBJ1-5; TRBD1 might be the D (6 bases). Trimming removed 8 bases at V and 0 bases at J, with 17 bases between. Germline CDR1 is MDHEN and CDR2 is SYDVKM. This CDR3 has 16 residues. CDR3 loop: CASFIRDKNSNQPQHF. The CDR3 DNA follows: TGTGCCAGCTTCATCCGGGACAAAAATAGCAATCAGCCCCAGCATTTT.

The chain carries TRBV6-6 and TRBJ2-7, with 7 bases matching TRBD1. Looked up from germline, CDR1 is MNHNY and CDR2 is SVGAGI (reference sequence). There are 16 residues in the CDR3. The V and J ends lost 2 bases and 2 bases, in that order; junction bases with no gene match: 9. The chain's CDR3 is CASSYGAGTEAYEQYF. DNA of the CDR3: TGTGCCAGCAGTTACGGTGCCGGGACAGAGGCCTACGAGCAGTACTTC.

The chain recombines TRBV12-5 with TRBJ1-2; D gene ambiguous. The length of the CDR3 is 14 residues. Germline assignment: CDR1 LGHNT and CDR2 FRNRAP. V was trimmed by 5 bases and J by 2 bases, leaving 12 bases between them. The CDR3 region has the DNA TGTGCTAGTGGTACCGGGCCGGGAAACTATGGCTACACCTTC. The encoded protein is CASGTGPGNYGYTF.

The chain has TRBV9 and TRBJ2-4; D might be TRBD2 (5 bases). CDR3 length: 13 residues. Germline V gene sequence: CDR1 SGDLS, CDR2 YYNGEE. The germline V and J ends were trimmed by 0 bases and 4 bases, with 5 bases remaining between them. CDR3 sequence: CASSVAGKNIQYF. In nucleotides, the CDR3 is TGTGCCAGCAGCGTAGCGGGAAAAAACATTCAGTACTTC.

The genes are TRBV5-1 and TRBJ2-2; the D gene is possibly TRBD2 (5 bases). V lost 0 bases to trimming and J lost 4 bases, with 16 bases between them. Germline V gene sequence: CDR1 SGHRS, CDR2 YFSETQ. The CDR3 totals 17 residues. DNA for the CDR3: TGCGCCAGCAGCTTGGTTACGGATCCGGGGTCCACCGGGGAGCTGTTTTTT. It specifies CASSLVTDPGSTGELFF.

V gene TRBV27 combines with J gene TRBJ1-1; D is unclear. V was pared by 5 bases and J by 1 base, with 14 bases between. Germline CDR1 is MNHEY and CDR2 is SMNVEV (reference sequence). CDR3 size: 15 residues. CDR3 nucleotide sequence: TGTGCCAGCAGTCCCTCCCCCCCCGGGAACACTGAAGCTTTCTTT. It codes for CASSPSPPGNTEAFF.

In its sample, this clone was seen once. The V gene is TRBV14, the J gene TRBJ1-1; TRBD1 matches at 9 bases. Germline V gene data show CDR1 as SGHDN and CDR2 as FVKESK. The CDR3 is made up of 15 amino acids. V shed 11 bases and J 3 bases; nucleotides not matched to a gene: 13. CDR3 DNA sequence: TGTGCCCCTAAGGGGACGGGACAGGGTTACACTGAAGCTTTCTTT. Protein: CAPKGTGQGYTEAFF.

This chain links TRBV9 with TRBJ2-1; 8 bases line up with TRBD2. The CDR3 is 17 amino acids. The germline V gene encodes CDR1 SGDLS and CDR2 YYNGEE. The J segment lost 6 bases and the V segment lost 0 bases, leaving 11 bases of the junction unmatched. For the CDR3, the DNA is TGTGCCAGCAGCGTAGCCGGGAGGGTACAGGTCGGCAATGAGCAGTTCTTC. Translating gives CASSVAGRVQVGNEQFF.

The gene calls are TRBV4-3 and TRBJ2-2, with 7 bases that match TRBD1. V lost 1 base to trimming and J lost 0 bases; unmatched junction nucleotides: 5. The CDR3 contains 17 residues. CDR1 is LGHNA, CDR2 YSLEER, per germline. The CDR3 DNA follows: TGCGCCAGCAGCCAAGTCCCTGGACAGGCGAACACCGGGGAGCTGTTTTTT. As protein: CASSQVPGQANTGELFF.

The chain links TRBV9 to TRBJ2-3; a weak D match, TRBD2 (6 bases). This CDR3 spans 16 amino acids. Per germline, CDR1 SGDLS and CDR2 YYNGEE. Between the trimmed V and J ends, which lost 0 bases and 0 bases, there was a span of 11 bases. As DNA, the CDR3 is TGTGCCAGCAGCGTAGCGGGGACTTCTAGCACAGATACGCAGTATTTT. It specifies CASSVAGTSSTDTQYF.

The rearrangement links TRBV6-1 to TRBJ2-3; a possible D gene is TRBD2 (5 bases). V was clipped by 9 bases and J by 0 bases, with 13 bases between them. The CDR3 loop spans 14 amino acids. The germline CDR1 and CDR2 sequences are MNHNS and SASEGT. CDR3 amino acids: CASSSRTSTDTQYF. The CDR3 region has the DNA TGTGCCAGTTCATCCAGGACTAGCACAGATACGCAGTATTTT.

DNA of the CDR3: TGTGCCAGCAGCTTATTAGCGGGGGACGAAAAAGAGACCCAGTACTTC. Its translation: CASSLLAGDEKETQYF. The rearrangement joins TRBV7-4 to TRBJ2-5; 9 bases map to TRBD2. CDR1 is SGHVT and CDR2 is SQSDAQ in the germline V gene. J was trimmed by 3 bases and V by 2 bases; bases with no gene match: 7. CDR3 size: 16 residues. The entire variable domain, with the rest obtained from reference TRBV7-4 and TRBJ2-5, is as follows: GAGVSQSPRYKVAKRGRDVALRCDSISGHVTLYWYRQTLGQGSEVLTYSQSDAQRDKSGRPSGRFSAERPERSVSTLKIQRTEQGDSAVYLCASSLLAGDEKETQYFGPGTRLLVL.

This clone has a handful of counts. The gene calls are TRBV23-1 and TRBJ1-1; 7 nucleotides agree with TRBD1. TRBV23-1 is placed among ORFs of uncertain function. V lost 1 base to trimming and J lost 3 bases; unmatched junction nucleotides: 8. CDR3 size: 16 residues. For the CDR3, the DNA is TGCGCCAGCAGTCAATTCAACAGGGGTAGGGACACTGAAGCTTTCTTT. Its translation is CASSQFNRGRDTEAFF.

This chain uses TRBV11-2 with TRBJ2-3; TRBD2 matches 12 bases. The germline CDR1 and CDR2 sequences are SGHAT and FQNNGV. V lost 0 bases, J lost 1 base, and 5 bases stayed unmatched. This CDR3 has 18 amino acids. CDR3: CASSLEVLAGGGTDTQYF. The CDR3 nucleotides read TGTGCCAGCAGCTTAGAAGTCCTAGCGGGAGGGGGCACAGATACGCAGTATTTT.

V and J are TRBV6-5 and TRBJ1-1, with 8 bases fitting TRBD1. The CDR3 totals 13 residues. CDR1 is MNHEY and CDR2 is SVGAGI in the germline V gene. Trimming removed 6 bases from V and 7 bases from J; junction bases left unmatched: 7. The DNA of the CDR3 is TGTGCCAGCAGCTTCGGACAGGGTAGTGAAGCTTTCTTT. Translation: CASSFGQGSEAFF.